This T cell receptor (beta chain) is drawn from a study of spatial heterogeneity in lung cancer. This clonotype was recorded at least ten times. TCRdb itself ran the 5' RACE reads through MiXCR, one entry per CDR3 protein. The table lists tens of thousands of distinct CDR3 sequences, less than 9% of them singletons, with roughly 28% in the top ten. Sample time point: sample taken at primary tumor resection. Whole RNA was taken from tumor, nontumor lung or frozen PBMC; it was then sequenced unsorted. From germline, CDR1 is DFQATT and CDR2 SNEGSKA (reference sequence). The CDR3 runs to 10 residues. V lost 2 bases and J lost 3, with 1 base in between.

This specimen was PBMCs, taken at surgery. The V gene is TRBV20-1, the J gene TRBJ1-1; D is unclear. This TCR was sampled from a female donor with early-stage non-small cell lung cancer. The CDR3 sequence is CSARHTEAFF. In nucleotides, the CDR3 is TGCAGTGCTAGACACACTGAAGCTTTCTTT.